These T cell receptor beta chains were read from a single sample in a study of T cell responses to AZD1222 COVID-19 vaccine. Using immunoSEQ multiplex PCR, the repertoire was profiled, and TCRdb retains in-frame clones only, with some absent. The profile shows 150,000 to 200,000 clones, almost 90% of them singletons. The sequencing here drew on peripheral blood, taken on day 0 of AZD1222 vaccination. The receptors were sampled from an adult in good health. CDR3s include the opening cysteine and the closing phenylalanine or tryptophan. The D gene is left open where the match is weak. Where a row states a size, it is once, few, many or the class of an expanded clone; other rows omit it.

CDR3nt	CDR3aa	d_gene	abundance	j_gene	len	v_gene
TGTGCCAGCAGCTCCAATGACAGGCCGTTTTCGCAGTACTTC	CASSSNDRPFSQYF	NA	NA	TRBJ2-7	14	TRBV11-2
TGTGCCAGCAGCCGAGTACTAGAGCAAGAGACCCAGTACTTC	CASSRVLEQETQYF	NA	few	TRBJ2-5	14	TRBV3-1/TRBV3-2
TGTGCCAGCAGCTGGGGGGTTATGAGTTTATCCTATGGCTACACCTTC	CASSWGVMSLSYGYTF	NA	NA	TRBJ1-2	16	TRBV5-6
TGTGCCAGCAGTGATACAGTTTCTGGAAACACCATATATTTT	CASSDTVSGNTIYF	NA	once	TRBJ1-3	14	TRBV6-2/TRBV6-3
TGTGCCAGCAGTCCGGACAGGGCGAACACCGGGGAGCTGTTTTTT	CASSPDRANTGELFF	TRBD1	NA	TRBJ2-2	15	TRBV6-5
TGTGCCAGCAGCTTGTCTTACGGGGAGCTGTTTTTT	CASSLSYGELFF	NA	once	TRBJ2-2	12	TRBV7-9
TGCGCCAGCAGTGCCCTCGGGACAGCGAACACTGAAGCTTTCTTT	CASSALGTANTEAFF	TRBD1	NA	TRBJ1-1	15	TRBV10-1
TGTGCCAGCAGTTACTCGGCAGTCCGCGGGGAGCTGTTTTTT	CASSYSAVRGELFF	NA	NA	TRBJ2-2	14	TRBV6-2/TRBV6-3
TGTGCCAGTGCTACGACAGGGAACTATGGCTACACCTTC	CASATTGNYGYTF	TRBD1	NA	TRBJ1-2	13	TRBV12-3/TRBV12-4
TGTGCCAGCAGCTTGGCCCATTCATACAATGAGCAGTTCTTC	CASSLAHSYNEQFF	NA	NA	TRBJ2-1	14	TRBV5-4
TGTGCCAGCAGCCGGACAGGGTCGAACACCGGGGAGCTGTTTTTT	CASSRTGSNTGELFF	TRBD1	once	TRBJ2-2	15	TRBV7-2
TGTGCCAGCAGCTCCGGACCATCACCCCTCCACTTT	CASSSGPSPLHF	NA	NA	TRBJ1-6	12	TRBV5-6
TGTGCCAGCAGCTTGGGGCAGGGGCTTAGCACAGATACGCAGTATTTT	CASSLGQGLSTDTQYF	NA	NA	TRBJ2-3	16	TRBV5-5
TGTGCCATCAGTGCGGGGGGTACCACAGATACGCAGTATTTT	CAISAGGTTDTQYF	TRBD2	NA	TRBJ2-3	14	TRBV10-3
TGTGCCAGCAGCCCAAACAGACAAGAGACCCAGTACTTC	CASSPNRQETQYF	NA	once	TRBJ2-5	13	TRBV5-4
TGTGCCAGCAGTCCTCTTAGCGAGGCTAATGAAAAACTGTTTTTT	CASSPLSEANEKLFF	NA	NA	TRBJ1-4	15	TRBV7-8
TGTGCCACCAGTGATTTTACGAGCGGGGAGCTGTTTTTT	CATSDFTSGELFF	NA	once	TRBJ2-2	13	TRBV24-1
TGTGCCAGCAGCTTCAACCCTTGGGGTAACTATGGCTACACCTTC	CASSFNPWGNYGYTF	NA	NA	TRBJ1-2	15	TRBV5-4
TGTGCCAGCAGCCCCGCGCGGGGGCGGGACAATGAGCAGTTCTTC	CASSPARGRDNEQFF	NA	few	TRBJ2-1	15	TRBV6-2/TRBV6-3
TGTGCCATCAGTGAGTCGATATTGGGACCTACCGGAGGAGGCTACACCTTC	CAISESILGPTGGGYTF	NA	NA	TRBJ1-2	17	TRBV10-3
TGCGCCAGCAGCTTAAAGCGGGCCCCACACAATGAGCAGTTCTTC	CASSLKRAPHNEQFF	NA	NA	TRBJ2-1	15	TRBV5-1
TGTGCCAGCAGCAAGGACAGGGGGGGAACTGAAGCTTTCTTT	CASSKDRGGTEAFF	TRBD1	NA	TRBJ1-1	14	TRBV14
TGCGCCAGCAGCTTGGGTTCCGGGACAGGGTTGACTGAAGCTTTCTTT	CASSLGSGTGLTEAFF	TRBD1	NA	TRBJ1-1	16	TRBV5-1
TGTGCCAGCAGCTGGGGGACCCTAGGAAATTCACCCCTCCACTTT	CASSWGTLGNSPLHF	NA	NA	TRBJ1-6	15	TRBV5-4
TGTGCCAGCAGTTCTACAGGGGGCGGCGCTCAGCCCCAGCATTTT	CASSSTGGGAQPQHF	TRBD1	NA	TRBJ1-5	15	TRBV27
TGCGCCAGCAGCCAAGGGACAGGGCAGATCCCCCTCCACTTT	CASSQGTGQIPLHF	TRBD1	NA	TRBJ1-6	14	TRBV4-1
TGCGCCAGCAGCCGAACGGAAGGGGGTACTGGCTACACCTTC	CASSRTEGGTGYTF	NA	NA	TRBJ1-2	14	TRBV4-1
TGTGCCAGCAGCCAATCACAGGGTGGCTACACCTTC	CASSQSQGGYTF	NA	NA	TRBJ1-2	12	TRBV14
TGTGCCAGCAGCCAAGATGGGCAGGGGATTGGCTACACCTTC	CASSQDGQGIGYTF	NA	many	TRBJ1-2	14	TRBV3-1/TRBV3-2
TGTGCCAGCAGCCAAAAACCGCCGGACAGCTCCACTAACTATGGCTACACCTTC	CASSQKPPDSSTNYGYTF	NA	few	TRBJ1-2	18	TRBV4-2
TGTGCCAGCAGTGAAGGGGGAACTGAAGCTTTCTTT	CASSEGGTEAFF	NA	NA	TRBJ1-1	12	TRBV6-1
TGTGCCTGGAGTGCCCCAGGCCAACTCGGCACTGAAGCTTTCTTT	CAWSAPGQLGTEAFF	NA	NA	TRBJ1-1	15	TRBV30
TGCGCCAGCAGCTTGGGGCCACCGGGACAGGCCTACGAGCAGTACTTC	CASSLGPPGQAYEQYF	TRBD1	NA	TRBJ2-7	16	TRBV5-1
TGTGCCAGCAGACTTGCGGGGCTCTATGGCTACACCTTC	CASRLAGLYGYTF	NA	NA	TRBJ1-2	13	TRBV6-5
TGTGCCAGCAGTTCGACAGGGAACTATGGCTACACCTTC	CASSSTGNYGYTF	TRBD1	NA	TRBJ1-2	13	TRBV6-5
TGTGCCAGCTTATCGGGACTAGCGGATAGGGAGACCCAGTACTTC	CASLSGLADRETQYF	TRBD2	once	TRBJ2-5	15	TRBV18
TGTGCCAGCAGCTTAGGGGGACAGGGCGGATCACCCCTCCACTTT	CASSLGGQGGSPLHF	TRBD1	NA	TRBJ1-6	15	TRBV7-2
TGTGCCAGTAGTATTGGGGGGACAGGGGGCAGTGGCTACACCTTC	CASSIGGTGGSGYTF	TRBD1	NA	TRBJ1-2	15	TRBV19
TGTGCCAGCAGTTCTGACAGCTATGGCTACACCTTC	CASSSDSYGYTF	NA	few	TRBJ1-2	12	TRBV28
TGTGCCAGCAGCCAAGATCTAGCGGGGGGCACAGATACGCAGTATTTT	CASSQDLAGGTDTQYF	TRBD2	NA	TRBJ2-3	16	TRBV4-2
TGTGCCAGCAGCTTGGGCCGGGAAGCGAACACCGGGGAGCTGTTTTTT	CASSLGREANTGELFF	NA	NA	TRBJ2-2	16	TRBV7-9
TGTGCCAGCAGTTCCCAACCGGGACAGGGTAGCCACGAGCAGTACTTC	CASSSQPGQGSHEQYF	TRBD1	once	TRBJ2-7	16	TRBV6-6
TGCAGCGCTACTTTGAAGACTGAAGCTTTCTTT	CSATLKTEAFF	NA	NA	TRBJ1-1	11	TRBV29-1
TGCGCCAGCAGCTTGGAGCCAGGAAATGAAAAACTGTTTTTT	CASSLEPGNEKLFF	NA	NA	TRBJ1-4	14	TRBV5-1
TGTGCCAGCAGCGCCTCAACGGCTAGCGGGGGGCTCGGTTTGAACACCGGGGAGCTGTTTTTT	CASSASTASGGLGLNTGELFF	TRBD2	once	TRBJ2-2	21	TRBV9
TGTGCCAGCAGCTTAGAGGGGGGGCCCCTCAACGAGCAGTACTTC	CASSLEGGPLNEQYF	NA	NA	TRBJ2-7	15	TRBV11-2
TGTGCCAGCAGTTACAGGGACAGGTACTTGAACACTGAAGCTTTCTTT	CASSYRDRYLNTEAFF	TRBD1	NA	TRBJ1-1	16	TRBV6-2/TRBV6-3
TGTGCCAGCAGTCTGAGGGGTGAAGTGAAAAAACTGTTTTTT	CASSLRGEVKKLFF	NA	few	TRBJ1-4	14	TRBV3-1/TRBV3-2
TGTGCCAGCAGCTCATCCCGGACAGGGTTCACTGAAGCTTTCTTT	CASSSSRTGFTEAFF	TRBD1	NA	TRBJ1-1	15	TRBV11-2
TGTGCCAGCAGTTCACGGGCCCACGAGCAGTACTTC	CASSSRAHEQYF	NA	NA	TRBJ2-7	12	TRBV28
TGTGCCAGCAGACAGGGCCGTGTGAACACCGGGGAGCTGTTTTTT	CASRQGRVNTGELFF	NA	NA	TRBJ2-2	15	TRBV9
TGCAGCGTCTGGTGGGGCGCTAGCACAGATACGCAGTATTTT	CSVWWGASTDTQYF	NA	NA	TRBJ2-3	14	TRBV29-1
TGTGCCAGCAGTTACTCCCAGGGTTACACTGAAGCTTTCTTT	CASSYSQGYTEAFF	NA	once	TRBJ1-1	14	TRBV6-5
TGTGCCAGCAGCCAAGTTCGAACAGCTTTCCATGGCTACACCTTC	CASSQVRTAFHGYTF	NA	NA	TRBJ1-2	15	TRBV3-1/TRBV3-2